Reported below is one T cell receptor beta chain. This sample was taken from a study of blood T cell repertoires in COVID-19. Generated by immunoSEQ multiplex PCR, the TCRdb table keeps only in-frame clones and is missing some. Here the sample spans 68,000 or so clones, approximately 79% being singletons. J lost 7 bases, V lost 3 bases, and 5 bases had no gene match. Per the germline V gene, CDR1 is SGDLS and CDR2 is YYNGEE. The CDR3 sequence is 15 residues long. The V and J genes are TRBV9 and TRBJ1-4; TRBD1 agrees at 11 bases. This TCR was recovered from a human donor in a cohort sampled during active COVID-19. The sequenced sample consisted of peripheral blood. CDR3 loop: CASSGGTGGGEKLFF. CDR3 DNA: TGTGCCAGCAGCGGAGGGACAGGGGGAGGTGAAAAACTGTTTTTT.